This is a list of T cell receptor beta chains from one sample in a study of PD-1 blockade in classical Hodgkin lymphoma. Profiling relied on immunoSEQ multiplex PCR, and the TCRdb table lists in-frame clones only, not all of them. The sample has some 7,000 clones, 65% to 80% seen once. Sequenced material: peripheral blood mononuclear cells (PBMCs), taken before the fourth cycle of nivolumab. The receptor set was obtained from a human donor with classical Hodgkin lymphoma. Each CDR3 is given with its conserved first and last residue. Each record gives: CDR3 protein, CDR3 DNA, D gene, V gene, clone size, J gene. A D gene is named only where the DNA matches it firmly. A row's size may be missing; if present it is once, few, many or a size class.

CASSLEGVISYEQYF	TGCGCCAGCAGCTTGGAGGGGGTCATCTCCTACGAGCAGTACTTC	NA	TRBV5-1	NA	TRBJ2-7
CASRQHYNSPLHF	TGCGCCAGCAGGCAGCACTATAATTCACCCCTCCACTTT	NA	TRBV10-1	NA	TRBJ1-6
CASSEIITAISNQPQHF	TGTGCCAGCAGTGAAATTATAACAGCTATTAGCAATCAGCCCCAGCATTTT	NA	TRBV6-1	NA	TRBJ1-5
CASSPDFSSYEQYF	TGTGCCAGCAGCCCAGACTTTAGCTCCTACGAGCAGTACTTC	NA	TRBV7-2	NA	TRBJ2-7
CASVPGDTYEQYF	TGTGCCAGCGTCCCAGGTGATACCTACGAGCAGTACTTC	NA	TRBV2	NA	TRBJ2-7
CASSSRTGQVAEAFF	TGTGCCAGCAGCTCCCGGACAGGGCAAGTTGCTGAAGCTTTCTTT	TRBD1	TRBV7-2	NA	TRBJ1-1
CASSRWGWGSRQMNTEAFF	TGCGCCAGCAGCCGTTGGGGTTGGGGATCCCGACAGATGAACACTGAAGCTTTCTTT	NA	TRBV5-1	NA	TRBJ1-1
CASSRDRANTEAFF	TGTGCCAGCAGCCGCGACAGGGCGAACACTGAAGCTTTCTTT	TRBD1	TRBV11-2	NA	TRBJ1-1
CASSPHKMNTEAFF	TGTGCCAGCAGTCCCCATAAAATGAACACTGAAGCTTTCTTT	NA	TRBV28	NA	TRBJ1-1
CASSFSRVRGDYGYTF	TGTGCCAGCAGCTTTAGCCGGGTCCGCGGTGACTATGGCTACACCTTC	NA	TRBV7-9	NA	TRBJ1-2
CATTRTGNRGDTQYF	TGTGCCACCACCCGGACAGGGAATAGGGGGGATACGCAGTATTTT	TRBD1	TRBV15	NA	TRBJ2-3
CASSLNRDIRYEQYF	TGTGCCAGCTCACTGAACCGGGACATTCGCTACGAGCAGTACTTC	NA	TRBV18	NA	TRBJ2-7
CSVEVYGTPYTDTQYF	TGCAGCGTTGAGGTTTACGGGACACCTTACACAGATACGCAGTATTTT	NA	TRBV29-1	NA	TRBJ2-3
CASSKGYQETQYF	TGTGCCAGCAGTAAGGGGTACCAAGAGACCCAGTACTTC	NA	TRBV28	NA	TRBJ2-5
CASSQGGANEKLFF	TGCGCCAGCAGCCAGGGGGGGGCTAATGAAAAACTGTTTTTT	NA	TRBV4-3	NA	TRBJ1-4
CASRKTGSVGETQYF	TGTGCCAGCAGGAAGACAGGATCCGTCGGGGAGACCCAGTACTTC	NA	TRBV2	large	TRBJ2-5
CASSQGSWTQYF	TGTGCCAGCAGCCAAGGTTCGTGGACCCAGTACTTC	NA	TRBV14	NA	TRBJ2-5
CASSQDMSLAKNIQYF	TGCGCCAGCAGCCAAGATATGAGCCTAGCCAAAAACATTCAGTACTTC	NA	TRBV4-1	few	TRBJ2-4
CASSLAGGYEQFF	TGTGCCAGCAGCTTAGCGGGGGGTTATGAGCAGTTCTTC	TRBD2	TRBV11-3	NA	TRBJ2-1
CASSLGSGRTQETQYF	TGTGCCAGCAGCTTAGGGAGCGGGAGGACCCAAGAGACCCAGTACTTC	TRBD2	TRBV7-2	NA	TRBJ2-5
CASSLSPAVSYEQYF	TGTGCCAGCAGCTTATCACCGGCGGTCTCCTACGAGCAGTACTTC	NA	TRBV7-2	NA	TRBJ2-7
CASSASYEQYF	TGTGCCAGCAGTGCCAGCTACGAGCAGTACTTC	NA	TRBV5-4	NA	TRBJ2-7
CASSLAGVSLWNEQFF	TGTGCCAGCAGCTTAGCGGGGGTTAGTCTGTGGAATGAGCAGTTCTTC	NA	TRBV7-8	NA	TRBJ2-1
CASSFAGGTQYF	TGTGCCAGCAGCTTTGCGGGAGGGACGCAGTATTTT	TRBD2	TRBV11-3	NA	TRBJ2-3